The clone carrying this T cell receptor (beta chain) was observed once. Donors were grouped by their self-reported clinical history. The data derive from a study of blood T cell repertoires in COVID-19. Data came from immunoSEQ multiplex PCR; TCRdb stores just in-frame clones and leaves some out. The table includes approximately 470,000 clones, approximately 86% detected once. V lost 2 bases to trimming and J lost 2 bases, with 16 bases between them. CDR3 length: 16 amino acids. Germline CDR1 and CDR2: SGHRS and YFSETQ. The sequenced sample was PBMCs or T cells enriched from blood (not recorded which). This chain connects TRBV5-1 to TRBJ1-2; no reliable D call. This sequence was found in a woman aged 18-29 years who had recovered from COVID-19. CDR3 residues: CASSFEPGEGNYGYTF. The CDR3, as DNA: TGCGCCAGCAGCTTCGAGCCTGGAGAAGGCAACTATGGCTACACCTTC. The whole variable domain, filled in from reference TRBV5-1 and TRBJ1-2, reads KAGVTQTPRYLIKTRGQQVTLSCSPISGHRSVSWYQQTPGQGLQFLFEYFSETQRNKGNFPGRFSGRQFSNSRSEMNVSTLELGDSALYLCASSFEPGEGNYGYTFGSGTRLTVV.